The 8 T cell receptor beta chains below were found in one sample sequenced in a study of CD8 T cells in ankylosing spondylitis. Via MiXCR, TCRdb re-called the 5' RACE reads, giving one row per CDR3 protein. The data show a few hundred thousand distinct CDR3 sequences, with more than 15% seen just once and about a third held by the top ten. The sequencing sample was made of blood, either unsorted or a sorted T cell fraction (not recorded which). Every receptor here comes from a male donor with ankylosing spondylitis or in good health (not recorded which).

In this sample, this clonotype turned up many times. The gene calls are TRBV4-1 and TRBJ2-1, with D possibly matching TRBD1 (5 bases). This CDR3 comprises 12 residues. Germline CDR1 and CDR2: MGHRA and YSYEKL. V was pared by 1 base and J by 8 bases, with 6 bases between. CDR3: CASSQGQYEQFF. As DNA, the CDR3 is TGCGCCAGCAGCCAAGGACAGTATGAGCAGTTCTTC.

This rearrangement joins TRBV14 to TRBJ2-3, with 9 bases matching TRBD2. Germline V gene lookup returns CDR1 SGHDN and CDR2 FVKESK. With V trimmed by 1 base and J by 6 bases, 8 bases remained unmatched. The CDR3 totals 16 residues. The CDR3 region is CASSQVLAGVPDTQYF. CDR3 nucleotide sequence: TGTGCCAGCAGCCAAGTTTTAGCGGGAGTGCCCGATACGCAGTATTTT.

The genes are TRBV13 and TRBJ2-1; 8 bases line up with TRBD2. The CDR3 is 15 amino acids. V was pared by 2 bases and J by 8 bases, with 8 bases of the junction left unmatched. Germline CDR1 and CDR2: PRHDT and FYEKMQ (reference sequence). CDR3 nucleotides: TGTGCCAGCAGCTTAAGGCGGGAGGCCCGCGATGAGCAGTTCTTC. It specifies CASSLRREARDEQFF.

This clonotype was recorded a few times. The chain recombines TRBV3-1 with TRBJ2-5; possibly TRBD2 for D (6 bases). This CDR3 contains 17 residues. Germline assignment: CDR1 LGHDT and CDR2 YNNKEL (reference sequence). V lost 0 bases to trimming and J lost 1 base, with 15 bases between them. The CDR3 reads CASSQDRVEGIQETQYF. The CDR3 bases are TGTGCCAGCAGCCAAGATCGTGTGGAGGGAATCCAAGAGACCCAGTACTTC.

This clonotype was seen at least ten times. This chain uses TRBV7-2 with TRBJ2-7, with D tentatively TRBD2 (5 bases). Germline lookup yields CDR1 SGHTA and CDR2 FQGNSA. V gave up 1 base and J gave up 4 bases, with 11 bases separating them. CDR3 size: 14 residues. CDR3 nucleotides: TGTGCCAGCAGCTTAGTCGGGATTAGGTACGAGCAGTACTTC. Its protein product is CASSLVGIRYEQYF.

Only a few counts were recorded for this clonotype. The chain has TRBV4-3 and TRBJ1-2; perhaps TRBD1 as D (6 bases). Germline V lookup: CDR1 LGHNA, CDR2 YSLEER. Trimming pared 0 bases from V and 0 bases from J, leaving 17 bases between. This CDR3 has 18 amino acids. The CDR3 loop is CASSQDIQGPLANYGYTF. As DNA, the CDR3 is TGCGCCAGCAGCCAAGATATACAGGGACCTTTAGCTAACTATGGCTACACCTTC.

This clonotype was recorded only once. The chain uses TRBV24-1 and TRBJ2-3; 9 positions match TRBD1. Trimming took 2 bases from V and 1 from J; bases not matched to a gene: 0. In germline, CDR1 is KGHDR, CDR2 SFDVKD. This CDR3 spans 15 amino acids. CDR3 amino acids: CATSDWTGGTDTQYF. The CDR3 region has the DNA TGTGCCACCAGTGATTGGACAGGGGGCACAGATACGCAGTATTTT.

In its sample, this clonotype was seen a few times. V usage is TRBV29-1 and J usage is TRBJ2-1, with a tentative D call TRBD2 (5 bases). Per germline, CDR1 SQVTM and CDR2 ANQGSEA. The CDR3 is 13 residues long. Deletions cut 6 bases from V and 14 bases from J, with 23 bases between. The CDR3 DNA sequence: TGCAGCGTACCTATAGCGCCCGCTCATTCGGAGTTCTTC. Translating it yields CSVPIAPAHSEFF.